The 22 T cell receptor beta chains below all came from one sample that was sequenced in a study of glioma-infiltrating T cells. Using RNA template, CDR3s of TCR alpha and beta were amplified with iRepertoire arm-PCR. MiXCR, applied by TCRdb to the multiplex PCR reads, yields one record per CDR3 protein. The sample yields about 93,000 distinct CDR3 sequences, 35% to 45% seen once. Sequenced: glioma tissue, nonneoplastic brain tissue, or PBMCs (not recorded which). The source of these receptors is a human donor with low-grade glioma or glioblastoma, undergoing nonglioma brain surgery, or in good health (not recorded which).

This clonotype has ten or more counts. The chain joins TRBV29-1 to TRBJ2-1; TRBD1 might be the D (7 bases). Trimming took 3 bases from V and 7 from J, leaving 10 bases between them. In germline, CDR1 is SQVTM, CDR2 ANQGSEA. The CDR3 has 12 amino acids. CDR3 in DNA: TGCAGCGTTGACAGGGGGAGGAATGAGCAGTTCTTC. Its protein is CSVDRGRNEQFF.

This clonotype was seen repeatedly, ten times or more. This chain connects TRBV6-5 to TRBJ2-1; D gene unclear. The germline gives CDR1 MNHEY, CDR2 SVGAGI. This CDR3 comprises 13 residues. Between the trimmed V and J ends, which lost 0 bases and 7 bases, there was a span of 7 bases. CDR3 sequence: CASSYSNGNEQFF. The CDR3 coding sequence is TGTGCCAGCAGTTACTCGAACGGGAATGAGCAGTTCTTC.

Many counts were recorded for this clonotype. The chain is built from TRBV5-1 and TRBJ2-7; a weak D match, TRBD2 (5 bases). Deletions cut 1 base from V and 1 base from J, with 15 bases between. Germline V CDR1 and CDR2: SGHRS, YFSETQ. The CDR3 spans 16 residues. The CDR3 sequence is CASSLKVSGPSYEQYF. The CDR3 bases are TGCGCCAGCAGCTTGAAGGTGAGCGGACCATCCTACGAGCAGTACTTC.

The gene calls are TRBV20-1 and TRBJ2-5, with 8 bases aligning to TRBD1. Germline V gene data show CDR1 as DFQATT and CDR2 as SNEGSKA (reference sequence). Losses at the gene ends were 3 bases for V and 5 bases for J; bases not matched to a gene: 5. CDR3 size: 13 residues. CDR3 in DNA: TGCAGTGCTAGTTCCGACAGGGGCGAGACCCAGTACTTC. This codes for CSASSDRGETQYF.

About this clonotype itself: This clone may be a read error of a much larger clone one base away. This chain connects TRBV2 to TRBJ2-7; D is tentatively TRBD1 or TRBD2 (6 bases each). There are 13 residues in the CDR3. Germline loops: CDR1 SNHLY, CDR2 FYNNEI. CDR3 in amino acids: CASTGAGPYERYF. DNA for the CDR3: TGTGCCAGCACGGGGGCAGGACCCTACGAGCGGTACTTC.

This clonotype was detected ten times or more. The chain links TRBV29-1 to TRBJ2-1; D assignment may be TRBD1 or TRBD2 (5 bases each). The ends were cut back, 4 bases at V and 5 bases at J, with 9 bases in the middle. The CDR3 totals 12 residues. Germline V CDR1 and CDR2: SQVTM, ANQGSEA. The CDR3 coding sequence is TGCAGCGTTGGGGGGACGCACAATGAGCAGTTCTTC. Protein: CSVGGTHNEQFF.

The table lists this clonotype with many counts. CDR3 in amino acids: CASSITALSPLHF. CDR3 coding DNA: TGTGCCAGTAGTATTACCGCGCTTTCACCCCTCCACTTT. The V and J genes are TRBV19 and TRBJ1-6; D call uncertain. Trimming cost V 3 bases and J 9 bases, with 9 bases left between them. The CDR3 has 13 amino acids. Germline CDR1 LNHDA, CDR2 SQIVND (reference sequence).

This clonotype was observed at least ten times. This rearrangement joins TRBV19 to TRBJ2-2; a weak D match, TRBD2 (6 bases). The germline CDR1 and CDR2 sequences are LNHDA and SQIVND (reference sequence). CDR3 length equals 14 residues. V was shortened by 4 bases and J by 5 bases, with 11 bases between the two germline ends. The CDR3 is CASSNPGLTGELFF. In nucleotides, the CDR3 is TGTGCCAGTAGTAATCCGGGACTTACCGGGGAGCTGTTTTTT.

Of note for this clonotype: This could be a read error, since a much larger clone is one nucleotide away. This chain links TRBV11-2 with TRBJ2-3; D is unresolved. The CDR3 length is 14 residues. In germline, CDR1 is SGHAT, CDR2 FQNNGV. CDR3 sequence reads: CASSSLSQHDMQYF. Here the CDR3 DNA reads TGTGCCAGCAGCTCGCTAAGTCAACACGATATGCAGTATTTT.

This clonotype came up many times. The V call is TRBV19, the J call TRBJ2-5, with 7 bases lining up with TRBD1. The CDR3 spans 13 residues. From germline, CDR1 is LNHDA and CDR2 SQIVND (reference sequence). Losses at the gene ends were 4 bases for V and 4 bases for J; bases not matched to a gene: 3. CDR3 in amino acids: CASSNRGRETQYF. In nucleotides, the CDR3 is TGTGCCAGTAGTAACAGGGGTAGAGAGACCCAGTACTTC.

Concerning this clonotype itself: The junction shows a germline mismatch at one end, possibly a read error. The CDR3 is CASRDPRNPRVWQYF. The DNA for the CDR3 is TGCGCCAGCAGAGATCCTCGCAACCCACGGGTATGGCAGTACTTC. J is TRBJ2-7 and V is TRBV6-1; D gene unclear. Germline CDR1 and CDR2: MNHNS and SASEGT. The CDR3 is made up of 15 amino acids.

Worth noting for this clonotype: A much larger clone is a single base away; this may be a read error. This chain links TRBV7-3 with TRBJ2-3; D is perhaps TRBD1 or TRBD2 (5 bases each). The V end lost 5 bases, the J end lost 4 bases, and 10 bases lay between the germline ends. This CDR3 is 13 amino acids long. Germline CDR1 SGHTA, CDR2 FQGTGA. The CDR3 region is CASSEMGADTQYF. CDR3 sequence (DNA): TGTGCCAGCAGCGAAATGGGGGCAGATACGCAGTATTTT.

The V call is TRBV5-6, the J call TRBJ2-5, with 16 nucleotides matching TRBD2. J gave up 4 bases and V 4 bases, and 7 bases lay outside the gene matches. The CDR3 runs to 17 residues. Germline CDR1 SGHDT, CDR2 YYEEEE. The CDR3 here is CASSTGLAGGPRETQYF. CDR3 sequence (DNA): TGTGCCAGCAGCACGGGACTAGCGGGAGGGCCGAGAGAGACCCAGTACTTC. The complete variable domain, with remaining parts taken from reference TRBV5-6 and TRBJ2-5, reads DAGVTQSPTHLIKTRGQQVTLRCSPKSGHDTVSWYQQALGQGPQFIFQYYEEEERQRGNFPDRFSGHQFPNYSSELNVNALLLGDSALYLCASSTGLAGGPRETQYFGPGTRLLVL.

The chain links TRBV11-2 to TRBJ2-3; D uncertain. Germline-derived CDR1 and CDR2 are SGHAT and FQNNGV. The germline V and J ends were trimmed by 1 base and 3 bases, with 8 bases remaining between them. The CDR3 is 14 amino acids. The CDR3 coding sequence is TGTGCCAGCAGCTTAGTAGCCGGGACAGATACGCAGTATTTT. Residues: CASSLVAGTDTQYF.

This clonotype was detected ten times or more. V gene TRBV6-6 combines with J gene TRBJ1-5; 9 nucleotides line up with TRBD1. The V and J ends lost 0 bases and 5 bases, in that order; junction bases with no gene match: 2. The CDR3 extends over 15 amino acids. Germline V gene lookup returns CDR1 MNHNY and CDR2 SVGAGI (reference sequence). This chain's CDR3 is CASSYSTGGYQPQHF. The CDR3 DNA sequence: TGTGCCAGCAGTTACTCGACAGGGGGGTATCAGCCCCAGCATTTT.

This clonotype was recorded many times. The chain joins TRBV12-3 or TRBV12-4 to TRBJ2-3; a possible D gene is TRBD2 (6 bases). The CDR3 loop spans 15 amino acids. V lost 1 base and J 2 bases, leaving 10 bases between the germline ends. In nucleotides, the CDR3 is TGTGCCAGCAGTTTAGGGCTAGCGAACACAGATACGCAGTATTTT. This gives the protein CASSLGLANTDTQYF.

This clonotype has ten or more counts. The chain recombines TRBV20-1 with TRBJ2-7; 7 bases fit TRBD2. The ends lost 6 bases at V and 7 bases at J; junction bases unmatched: 15. This CDR3 has 14 amino acids. CDR1 is DFQATT and CDR2 is SNEGSKA in the germline V gene (reference sequence). Here the CDR3 reads CSAARRAGGGEQYF. DNA of the CDR3: TGCAGTGCCGCCCGGCGAGCCGGGGGAGGGGAGCAGTACTTC.

This clonotype was observed many times. The chain has TRBV11-2 and TRBJ2-7; D unclear. CDR3 length: 12 amino acids. Germline V gene lookup returns CDR1 SGHAT and CDR2 FQNNGV. The germline V and J ends were trimmed by 9 bases and 4 bases, with 13 bases remaining between them. CDR3 in amino acids: CASAVALYEQYF. The CDR3 coding sequence is TGTGCCAGTGCGGTAGCCCTATACGAGCAGTACTTC.

This clonotype was counted a few times. This chain joins TRBV5-6 and TRBJ1-1; tentative D call: TRBD1 (6 bases). The CDR3 is made up of 16 amino acids. Germline V gene sequence: CDR1 SGHDT, CDR2 YYEEEE. Trimming took off 1 base at V and 4 bases at J, with 17 bases between the two ends. CDR3 sequence reads: CASSLRAGARITEAFF. The CDR3 DNA sequence: TGTGCCAGCAGCTTGAGGGCAGGGGCGAGGATCACTGAAGCTTTCTTT.

The chain recombines TRBV7-2 with TRBJ2-7; 10 bases line up with TRBD2. Germline trimming cut 1 base from V and 4 bases from J; bases unmatched to any gene: 10. In germline, CDR1 is SGHTA, CDR2 FQGNSA. This CDR3 has 17 residues. CDR3 DNA: TGTGCCAGCAGCTTAGGGGTCGGGCTAGCGGGAGTGTACGAGCAGTACTTC. Translating gives CASSLGVGLAGVYEQYF.

This clonotype has a count of ten or more. The rearrangement uses TRBV19 and TRBJ2-2; weak D call: TRBD2 (5 bases). This CDR3 contains 13 residues. V was pared by 9 bases and J by 6 bases, with 14 bases between. Germline loops: CDR1 LNHDA, CDR2 SQIVND (reference sequence). CDR3: CASTAAAPGELFF. The CDR3 DNA reads as TGTGCCAGCACAGCGGCAGCCCCCGGGGAGCTGTTTTTT.

This clonotype was seen many times. This chain links TRBV20-1 with TRBJ1-4; a weak D match, TRBD1 (5 bases). With 0 bases removed from V and 0 bases from J, the gap between germline ends came to 11 bases. This CDR3 is 16 amino acids long. CDR1 DFQATT and CDR2 SNEGSKA come from the germline V gene (reference sequence). CDR3: CSARDREHATNEKLFF. As DNA, the CDR3 is TGCAGTGCTAGAGACAGGGAACATGCAACTAATGAAAAACTGTTTTTT.